This T cell receptor (beta chain) was recovered during a study of memory CD4+ T cells and cytomegalovirus serostatus. The protocol was immunoSEQ multiplex PCR, while the TCRdb copy is restricted to in-frame clones and leaves out a portion. The table lists tens of thousands of clones, about three quarters of them singletons. Single viable CD3+CD4+CD8-CD45RO+ cells were sorted as the memory CD4+ T cells. Serostatus was set by detecting CMV pp150, pp28, p38, p52 IgG. CD4+ T cells were isolated by positive magnetic selection. The V gene lost 4 bases and the J gene lost 4 bases, with 14 bases spanning the gap. Germline V gene sequence: CDR1 KGHSH, CDR2 LQKENI. This CDR3 contains 14 residues.

The source material was memory CD4+ T cells from blood. The sequence came from an adult in good health and CMV-seronegative. The V and J genes are TRBV18 and TRBJ2-7; D perhaps matches TRBD1 (7 bases). The CDR3 sequence is CASSRGDRNYEQYF. CDR3 DNA: TGTGCCAGCTCACGGGGGGACAGAAATTACGAGCAGTACTTC. Supplemented by reference TRBV18 and TRBJ2-7, the full variable domain reads NAGVMQNPRHLVRRRGQEARLRCSPMKGHSHVYWYRQLPEEGLKFMVYLQKENIIDESGMPKERFSAEFPKEGPSILRIQQVVRGDSAAYFCASSRGDRNYEQYFGPGTRLTVT.